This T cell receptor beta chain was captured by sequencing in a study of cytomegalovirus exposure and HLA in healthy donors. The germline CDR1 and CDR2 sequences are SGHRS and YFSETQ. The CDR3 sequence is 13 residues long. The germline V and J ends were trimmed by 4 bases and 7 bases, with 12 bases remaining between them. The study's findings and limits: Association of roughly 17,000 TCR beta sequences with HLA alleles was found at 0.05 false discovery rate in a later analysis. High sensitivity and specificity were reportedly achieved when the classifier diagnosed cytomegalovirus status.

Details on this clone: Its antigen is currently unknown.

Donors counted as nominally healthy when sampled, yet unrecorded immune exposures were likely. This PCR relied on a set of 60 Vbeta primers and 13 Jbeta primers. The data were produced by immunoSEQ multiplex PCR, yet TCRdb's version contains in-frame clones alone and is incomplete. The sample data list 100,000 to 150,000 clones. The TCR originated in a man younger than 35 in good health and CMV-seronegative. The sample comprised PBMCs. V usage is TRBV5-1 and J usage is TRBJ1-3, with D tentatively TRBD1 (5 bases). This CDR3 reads CASSSGGGNTIYF. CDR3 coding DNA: TGCGCCAGCAGCAGCGGGGGTGGGAACACCATATATTTT. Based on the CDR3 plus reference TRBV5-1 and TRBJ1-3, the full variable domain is KAGVTQTPRYLIKTRGQQVTLSCSPISGHRSVSWYQQTPGQGLQFLFEYFSETQRNKGNFPGRFSGRQFSNSRSEMNVSTLELGDSALYLCASSSGGGNTIYFGEGSWLTVV.